This T cell receptor (beta chain) was identified during a study of identical twins. Unique molecular identifiers were present on cDNA, and template switching added a universal primer site. In TCRdb, the 5' RACE reads were re-called with MiXCR into one record per CDR3 protein. The table has roughly 750,000 distinct CDR3 sequences, around 21% seen once; the top ten hold about 4.3%. This clonotype was seen only a few times. These data were likewise used in another study, on T cells expressing NK-cell markers. This second study notes: More than five donors had dominant NKG2C+ clonotypes that comprised roughly 1.0-8% of their CD8+ T cells.

The sequencing input was PBMCs. The sequence was obtained from a woman between 18 and 30 years old in good health.

This CDR3 is CSVLTGGADTQYF. The CDR3 bases are TGCAGCGTATTGACAGGGGGGGCAGATACGCAGTATTTT. J is TRBJ2-3 and V is TRBV29-1; 9 bases align to TRBD1. In germline, CDR1 is SQVTM, CDR2 ANQGSEA. The CDR3 runs to 13 residues. Trimming removed 6 bases from V and 4 bases from J; junction bases left unmatched: 5.